A selection of T cell receptor beta chains follows, all from one sample in a study of blood T cell repertoires in COVID-19. Data came from immunoSEQ multiplex PCR; TCRdb stores just in-frame clones and leaves some out. The profile shows around 160,000 clones, roughly nine tenths of them singletons. The sample was peripheral blood. These receptors all come from a man in his sixties with acute or convalescent COVID-19. Both conserved end residues are part of each CDR3. D genes are given only for firm matches. Clone size, where shown, is once, few, many, or a class for clones that have expanded.

len,v_gene,j_gene,d_gene,abundance,CDR3aa,CDR3nt
14,TRBV6-5,TRBJ1-4,NA,once,CASSKQATNEKLFF,TGTGCCAGCAGCAAACAGGCAACTAATGAAAAACTGTTTTTT
13,TRBV11-2,TRBJ2-1,TRBD2,once,CASSWGLENEQFF,TGTGCCAGCAGCTGGGGACTAGAGAATGAGCAGTTCTTC
13,TRBV6-5,TRBJ1-6,NA,NA,CASRPTINSPLHF,TGTGCCAGCAGACCGACTATTAATTCACCCCTCCACTTT
15,TRBV11-3,TRBJ2-2,TRBD2,NA,CASSSVAGGTGELFF,TGTGCCAGCAGCTCCGTAGCGGGGGGCACCGGGGAGCTGTTTTTT
13,TRBV10-1,TRBJ1-1,NA,NA,CASSPQGSTEAFF,TGCGCCAGCAGTCCCCAGGGGAGCACTGAAGCTTTCTTT
11,TRBV29-1,TRBJ1-2,NA,NA,CSVVHNYGYTF,TGCAGCGTTGTTCATAACTATGGCTACACCTTC
11,TRBV29-1,TRBJ1-1,NA,few,CSVVRNTEAFF,TGCAGCGTTGTCAGGAACACTGAAGCTTTCTTT
17,TRBV7-2,TRBJ2-5,TRBD2,NA,CASSPGGSGGARETQYF,TGTGCCAGCAGCCCCGGGGGTAGCGGGGGGGCGCGGGAGACCCAGTACTTC
14,TRBV29-1,TRBJ1-1,TRBD1,few,CSVRLSGGAGEAFF,TGCAGCGTTAGATTATCAGGGGGCGCGGGTGAAGCTTTCTTT
13,TRBV19,TRBJ1-2,TRBD1,NA,CASSPTGVGGYTF,TGTGCCAGTAGCCCTACAGGGGTCGGTGGCTACACCTTC
14,TRBV3-1/TRBV3-2,TRBJ1-1,NA,NA,CASSLRSGDRRAFF,TGTGCCAGCAGCCTCCGTTCAGGGGATCGGCGAGCTTTCTTT
15,TRBV27,TRBJ2-3,TRBD2,NA,CASSRTSGGFDTQYF,TGTGCCAGCAGTCGGACTAGCGGCGGGTTTGATACGCAGTATTTT
14,TRBV3-1/TRBV3-2,TRBJ1-2,NA,NA,CASSQDRGIYGYTF,TGTGCCAGCAGCCAAGATAGGGGGATCTATGGCTACACCTTC
16,TRBV7-8,TRBJ2-2,TRBD2,NA,CASSLRTSGEAGELFF,TGTGCCAGCAGCCTGCGGACTAGCGGGGAGGCCGGGGAGCTGTTTTTT
15,TRBV4-1,TRBJ1-5,NA,NA,CASSQAALGRQPQHF,TGCGCCAGCAGCCAGGCGGCCCTGGGGAGGCAGCCCCAGCATTTT
13,TRBV2,TRBJ1-2,TRBD1,NA,CVSSGTGNYGYTF,TGTGTCTCCTCCGGGACAGGGAACTATGGCTACACCTTC
16,TRBV5-1,TRBJ2-2,TRBD1,NA,CASSPRQGRDTGELFF,TGCGCCAGCAGCCCAAGACAGGGGCGCGACACCGGGGAGCTGTTTTTT
19,TRBV7-8,TRBJ2-7,NA,once,CASSLNGGISARHSYEQYF,TGTGCCAGCAGCTTAAACGGGGGAATATCGGCAAGACACTCCTACGAGCAGTACTTC
13,TRBV25-1,TRBJ1-2,NA,NA,CASPPRGHNGYTF,TGTGCCAGCCCCCCACGGGGTCACAATGGCTACACCTTC
18,TRBV2,TRBJ2-3,TRBD2,NA,CASILGLAGGRGADTQYF,TGTGCCAGCATCTTGGGACTAGCGGGGGGCCGGGGTGCAGATACGCAGTATTTT
17,TRBV18,TRBJ2-4,NA,NA,CASSPQTGGGAKNIQYF,TGTGCCAGCTCACCCCAAACAGGGGGGGGAGCCAAAAACATTCAGTACTTC
15,TRBV5-1,TRBJ2-7,NA,NA,CASSLGGQGSYEQYF,TGCGCCAGCAGCTTGGGGGGCCAGGGGTCCTACGAGCAGTACTTC
16,TRBV5-1,TRBJ2-5,TRBD1,NA,CASSLNGGTGQETQYF,TGCGCCAGCAGCTTGAATGGTGGGACAGGCCAAGAGACCCAGTACTTC
14,TRBV5-1,TRBJ2-3,TRBD2,once,CASSLLAPADTQYF,TGCGCCAGCAGCTTACTAGCGCCCGCAGATACGCAGTATTTT
12,TRBV12-3/TRBV12-4,TRBJ2-3,NA,NA,CASSPGTDTQYF,TGTGCCAGCAGTCCAGGCACAGATACGCAGTATTTT
14,TRBV7-9,TRBJ2-7,NA,NA,CASSLGTGLTEQYF,TGTGCCAGCAGCTTAGGAACAGGGTTGACCGAGCAGTACTTC
15,TRBV27,TRBJ1-2,TRBD1,NA,CASSLQGVESYGYTF,TGTGCCAGCAGTCTCCAGGGGGTCGAGAGCTATGGCTACACCTTC
13,TRBV30,TRBJ1-1,TRBD1,NA,CAWNRGPRTEAFF,TGTGCCTGGAACAGGGGGCCGAGGACTGAAGCTTTCTTT
14,TRBV5-1,TRBJ1-5,TRBD1,NA,CASSVGTDNQPQHF,TGCGCCAGCAGCGTCGGGACAGACAATCAGCCCCAGCATTTT
16,TRBV19,TRBJ1-5,NA,NA,CASSMARGSGNQPQHF,TGTGCCAGTAGTATGGCCAGGGGATCGGGCAATCAGCCCCAGCATTTT
12,TRBV4-1,TRBJ2-7,NA,NA,CASSQDQSEQYF,TGCGCCAGCAGCCAAGATCAGTCCGAGCAGTACTTC
14,TRBV5-1,TRBJ2-4,NA,NA,CASSNQGAKNIQYF,TGCGCCAGCAGCAATCAGGGGGCCAAAAACATTCAGTACTTC
12,TRBV11-2,TRBJ2-1,NA,NA,CASSTTENEQFF,TGTGCCAGCAGCACGACAGAAAATGAGCAGTTCTTC
11,TRBV2,TRBJ2-7,NA,NA,CACRDSYEQYF,TGTGCATGCAGGGATTCCTACGAGCAGTACTTC
17,TRBV5-1,TRBJ2-1,TRBD2,NA,CASSLPGYRDGGNEQFF,TGCGCCAGCAGCTTGCCAGGATACCGGGACGGGGGGAATGAGCAGTTCTTC
13,TRBV19,TRBJ1-2,TRBD1,NA,CATQGQPNYGYTF,TGTGCCACCCAGGGACAGCCTAACTATGGCTACACCTTC
16,TRBV11-2,TRBJ1-2,NA,NA,CASSRPVGQGSRGYTF,TGTGCCAGCAGTCGCCCGGTGGGGCAGGGGTCACGTGGCTACACCTTC
15,TRBV25-1,TRBJ2-5,TRBD1,NA,CASSGTGVLRETQYF,TGTGCCAGCAGTGGGACAGGAGTTTTAAGAGAGACCCAGTACTTC
16,TRBV4-2,TRBJ1-2,TRBD1,NA,CASNLRTGNGDYGYTF,TGTGCCAGCAACCTCCGGACAGGGAACGGAGACTATGGCTACACCTTC
17,TRBV11-2,TRBJ2-1,TRBD1,NA,CASSSSGTGGSSGVQFF,TGTGCCAGCAGCTCATCCGGGACAGGGGGATCTTCTGGTGTGCAGTTCTTC
14,TRBV30,TRBJ1-6,NA,NA,CAWTGLFGNSPLHF,TGTGCCTGGACAGGGCTTTTTGGTAATTCACCCCTCCACTTT
11,TRBV10-2,TRBJ1-6,NA,NA,CASSDSSPLHF,TGCGCCAGCAGTGATTCGTCACCCCTCCACTTT